The source of this T cell receptor (beta chain) is a study of shared clonotypes between healthy human individuals. Study in general: Three plates each covered CD4 naive and memory; CD8 naive two, CD8 memory one.

Concerning this clone: Its target is not known.

General observations from the study: When compared with the clonotypes that were shared by all four sorted-subset donors, the non-shared clonotypes turned out to have lower generation probabilities. Sequencing depth was a factor that was expected to affect clonotype sharing among donors.

Trimming stripped 4 bases from V and 0 bases from J, with 11 bases between. The germline CDR1 and CDR2 sequences are SGHRS and YFSETQ. The CDR3 runs to 14 residues. The repertoire was sequenced with immunoSEQ multiplex PCR; TCRdb's copy has only in-frame clones and lacks some. Here the sample spans roughly 2 million clones, 90% to 95% being singletons. The clonotype comes from a man aged 18 to 30 in good health. The chain combines TRBV5-1 with TRBJ2-7, with D possibly being TRBD1 (6 bases). Sequencing input: naive CD4+ T cells sorted from blood. Sample subset: CD45RA+ positively selected. CDR3 coding DNA: TGCGCCAGCAGCCGCCGACAGGACTCCTACGAGCAGTACTTC. Protein: CASSRRQDSYEQYF.